Sequencing of this T cell receptor (beta chain) was carried out in a study of T cell responses to AZD1222 COVID-19 vaccine. Profiled with immunoSEQ multiplex PCR; TCRdb holds only in-frame clones, not every one. The sample has approximately 150,000 clones, roughly 92% seen once; the top ten hold roughly 5%. Study results and limitations: Repertoires were sampled only after the peak T cell response.

The germline CDR1 and CDR2 sequences are MNHEY and SVGAGI. The V and J ends lost 6 bases and 6 bases respectively, with 12 bases between them. The CDR3 extends over 13 amino acids. Concerning this clone itself: Its target is not known.

The J gene is TRBJ1-5, the V gene TRBV6-5; D call uncertain. The sequence derives from an adult who received the AZD1222 COVID-19 vaccine. This specimen consisted of peripheral blood, obtained 28 days after the second AZD1222 dose. The CDR3 DNA follows: TGTGCCAGCAGCTACGGGGTTTTTCAGCCCCAGCATTTT. This gives the protein CASSYGVFQPQHF.